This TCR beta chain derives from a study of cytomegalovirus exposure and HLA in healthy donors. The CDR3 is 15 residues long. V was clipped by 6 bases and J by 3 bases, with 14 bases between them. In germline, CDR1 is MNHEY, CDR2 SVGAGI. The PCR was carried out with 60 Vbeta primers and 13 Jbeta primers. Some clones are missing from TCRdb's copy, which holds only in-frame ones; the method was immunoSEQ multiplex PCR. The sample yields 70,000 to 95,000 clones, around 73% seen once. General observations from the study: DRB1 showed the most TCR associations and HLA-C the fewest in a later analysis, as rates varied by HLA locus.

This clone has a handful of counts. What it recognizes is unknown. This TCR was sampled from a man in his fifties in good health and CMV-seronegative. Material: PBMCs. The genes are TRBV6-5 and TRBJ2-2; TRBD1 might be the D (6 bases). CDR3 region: CASREPSGDTGELFF. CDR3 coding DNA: TGTGCCAGCAGGGAGCCGTCAGGGGACACCGGGGAGCTGTTTTTT.